This T cell receptor (beta chain) was profiled in a study of blood T cell repertoires in COVID-19 (dated by TCRdb to about 2020). With regard to the full study: Collaborator samples came from the United States, Italy and Spain and covered acute and convalescent phases of COVID-19. The material from the prospective study consisted of cDNA or gDNA derived from T cells, B-cell-depleted T cells, or PBMCs. Deeply sampled blood TCRbeta repertoires from subjects exposed to, actively infected with, or recovered from COVID-19 were included in the dataset. The repertoires were made available in a free public database intended to serve as a resource for research on the immune response to SARS-CoV-2. The samples were drawn from two sources: the first 160 participants of the ongoing ImmuneRACE study, and 1,254 subjects contributed by 6 global collaborators. The sample metadata nearly always contained a de-identified subject ID, COVID-19 status, age in years and sex. Where available, HLA class I and class II types were obtained from metadata supplied by the sample provider rather than from assay-based typing.

Whole blood was collected in K2EDTA tubes by collaborating institutions according to the institutions' own protocols. For TCRbeta analysis, collaborator samples were shipped as frozen whole blood, as isolated PBMCs, or as DNA extracted from either sample type. The paper as a whole reports these results and caveats: The quantity of clinical and demographic metadata differed by source and by participant and was supplied without curation.

Concerning this clone: Its recognized antigen is unknown. No per-base quality is available; no much larger clone lies one base away.

The immunoSEQ Assay, a bias-controlled multiplex PCR, was used to amplify TCRbeta CDR3 regions from genomic DNA. Per the original workflow: The number of nucleated cells in each sample was estimated by amplification of reference gene primers within the assay. Sequence reads were collapsed and filtered to measure the absolute abundance of every unique TCRbeta CDR3 rearrangement. For each sample, productive Simpson clonality was calculated as the square root of Simpson's diversity index across productive rearrangements. Drawn from immuneACCESS, this table holds only the in-frame rearrangements with V and J called that TCRdb kept. Clones are partly lost; checked studies trace under half to an unresolved V gene and leave the rest unexplained. V and J calls and clone size follow that table, whereas D and trimming were derived from the DNA. The sample data list a few hundred thousand clones, and more than 85% of these were observed just once. Together, the top ten hold roughly 3% of the sample.

Specimen: peripheral blood. The source is a man in his fifties or sixties with acute or convalescent COVID-19.

The nucleotides are TGTGCCAGCAGCCCTTCGGAGGAGCAGTTCTTC. Its protein product is CASSPSEEQFF. The rearranged chain carries TRBV9 and TRBJ2-1; the D gene cannot be resolved reliably. Reading the germline V gene gives CDR1 SGDLS and CDR2 YYNGEE. The CDR3 contains 11 residues, cysteine and phenylalanine counted. The sequence is cut down to CDR3 DNA, 33 bases in frame from base 1. V was cut back by 4 bases and J by 10 bases, leaving a gap of 9 bases between them. Full variable domain (CDR3 extended with the reference TRBV9 and TRBJ2-1 proteins): DSGVTQTPKHLITATGQRVTLRCSPRSGDLSVYWYQQSLDQGLQFLIQYYNGEERAKGNILERFSAQQFPDLHSELNLSSLELGDSALYFCASSPSEEQFFGPGTRLTVL.